This record concerns one T cell receptor beta chain sequence. Germline V lookup: CDR1 KGHSH, CDR2 LQKENI. The CDR3 is made up of 13 amino acids. Between the trimmed V and J ends, which lost 4 bases and 3 bases, there was a span of 9 bases. This sample stems from a study of preoperative IRX-2 immunotherapy in early breast cancer. This table comes from immunoSEQ multiplex PCR, and its TCRdb copy is limited to in-frame clones, with some not included. This repertoire shows some 19,000 clones, 85% found once; its top ten account for 0.95% to 1.5%. The treatment denotes: preoperative locoregional IRX-2 cytokine immunotherapy. Preoperative locoregional IRX-2 cytokine immunotherapy was tested in the phase Ib source study.

V gene TRBV18 combines with J gene TRBJ1-2; no reliable D call. The source of this sequence is a human donor with breast cancer. The source was lymph node tissue, collected after IRX-2 immunotherapy. This CDR3 is CASSLLEDYGYTF. The CDR3 nucleotides read TGTGCCAGCTCACTCCTGGAGGACTATGGCTACACCTTC.